A single sample gave rise to the 22 T cell receptor beta chains below, sequenced in a study of blood T cells in healthy people across ages. A second PCR of about 7 to 12 cycles used a sample-barcoded 5' primer and a J-beta primer mix. Using its own MiXCR run on the 5' RACE reads, TCRdb lists one record per CDR3 protein. Here the sample spans 450,000 to 600,000 distinct CDR3 sequences, around a quarter being singletons. This same sample was also part of a study on T cells of mothers and their children.

Input material: blood. These receptors were obtained from a boy between 2 and 10 years old in good health.

This clonotype occurred many times. V usage is TRBV3-1 and J usage is TRBJ1-4, with TRBD1 as a possible D gene (5 bases). The V gene's germline CDR1 is LGHDT and CDR2 YNNKEL (reference sequence). The CDR3 loop spans 17 amino acids. Deletions cut 4 bases from V and 7 bases from J, with 22 bases between. CDR3 DNA: TGTGCCAGCAGCCCTGGTCGTTCGAGCGGTGGGGCTGAAAAACTGTTTTTT. It encodes CASSPGRSSGGAEKLFF.

CDR3 region: CASSEATSGGPGDTQYF. The CDR3 DNA reads TGTGCCAGCAGTGAGGCGACTAGCGGGGGGCCAGGAGATACGCAGTATTTT. The chain recombines TRBV25-1 with TRBJ2-3; 13 bases align to TRBD2. J lost 5 bases, V lost 3 bases, and 8 bases had no gene match. In germline, CDR1 is MGHDK, CDR2 SYGVNS. This CDR3 is 17 amino acids long.

The chain employs TRBV10-3 and TRBJ1-4; TRBD1 matches at 8 bases. Germline V lookup: CDR1 ENHRY, CDR2 SYGVKD. The CDR3 runs 14 residues. Unmatched junction bases numbered 3, after V lost 2 bases and J lost 7 bases. The CDR3 DNA reads as TGTGCCATCAGTGAGACAGGGGGAGGTGAAAAACTGTTTTTT. It encodes CAISETGGGEKLFF.

The chain couples TRBV15 to TRBJ2-7; perhaps TRBD1 as D (6 bases). Per germline, CDR1 LNHNV and CDR2 YYDKDF (reference sequence). The CDR3 runs 14 residues. Deletions cut 0 bases from V and 6 bases from J, with 12 bases between. CDR3 DNA: TGTGCCACCAGCAGAGAAGGACAGATTGGCGAGCAGTACTTC. As protein: CATSREGQIGEQYF.

This clonotype has more than one count but fewer than ten. The chain links TRBV9 to TRBJ2-5; 8 bases align to TRBD1. The V segment lost 4 bases and the J segment 4 bases; nucleotides outside the gene matches: 6. The germline V gene has CDR1 SGDLS and CDR2 YYNGEE. The CDR3 extends over 14 amino acids. The CDR3 DNA reads TGTGCCAGCAGCTTTAGACAGGGGCCAGAGACCCAGTACTTC. It specifies CASSFRQGPETQYF.

The chain uses TRBV5-1 and TRBJ2-7, with D unresolved. The CDR3 is made up of 14 amino acids. V was shortened by 3 bases and J by 3 bases, with 13 bases between the two germline ends. CDR1 is SGHRS and CDR2 is YFSETQ in the germline V gene. CDR3 nucleotides: TGCGCCAGCAGCTCTTCAATGGGTCTCTACGAGCAGTACTTC. Amino acids: CASSSSMGLYEQYF.

This clonotype was observed a handful of times. This chain's CDR3 is CASSLLTSGTFTDTQYF. The CDR3, as DNA: TGTGCCAGCAGCCTCCTGACTAGCGGAACCTTCACAGATACGCAGTATTTT. The chain joins TRBV13 to TRBJ2-3, with TRBD2 matching over 9 bases. CDR1 PRHDT and CDR2 FYEKMQ come from the germline V gene (reference sequence). This CDR3 is 17 amino acids long. V trimming: 5 bases; J trimming: 2 bases; junction bases outside the gene matches: 11.

The rearrangement links TRBV7-4 to TRBJ2-7; 10 nucleotides agree with TRBD2. TRBJ2-1 explains the end of the DNA better; the J call may be wrong. The CDR3 length is 19 residues. Germline V gene data show CDR1 as SGHVT and CDR2 as SQSDAQ. The CDR3 DNA reads TGTGCCAGCAGCTTACTAAGGGACAGTGGACTAGCGGAGTACAATGAGCAGTTCTTC. It is translated as CASSLLRDSGLAEYNEQFF.

This clonotype has more than one count but fewer than ten. CDR3: CSVEGWTVNQETQYF. The CDR3 region has the DNA TGCAGCGTTGAGGGCTGGACAGTGAACCAAGAGACCCAGTACTTC. V and J are TRBV29-1 and TRBJ2-5; a possible D gene is TRBD1 (6 bases). The CDR3 consists of 15 residues. Germline CDR1 SQVTM, CDR2 ANQGSEA. Between the trimmed V and J ends, which lost 3 bases and 0 bases, there was a span of 14 bases.

This clonotype was observed a few times. J is TRBJ2-1 and V is TRBV24-1, with TRBD2 identical over 8 bases. J was trimmed by 3 bases and V by 6 bases; bases with no gene match: 3. The CDR3 extends over 14 amino acids. CDR1 KGHDR and CDR2 SFDVKD come from the germline V gene. The CDR3: CATSSGRGYNEQFF. CDR3 DNA: TGTGCCACCAGTTCCGGGAGGGGCTACAATGAGCAGTTCTTC.

This clonotype showed up just once. This chain links TRBV20-1 with TRBJ2-1, with D perhaps TRBD2 (7 bases). This CDR3 comprises 14 residues. Trimming stripped 5 bases from V and 4 bases from J, with 15 bases between. Looked up from germline, CDR1 is DFQATT and CDR2 is SNEGSKA (reference sequence). CDR3 region: CSASRGALYNEQFF. Written as DNA, the CDR3 is TGCAGTGCTTCCCGGGGGGCGCTTTACAATGAGCAGTTCTTC.

This clonotype turned up a few times. This chain uses TRBV5-1 with TRBJ2-5; D gene uncertain. Germline V lookup: CDR1 SGHRS, CDR2 YFSETQ. V dropped 3 bases and J dropped 3 bases, with 15 bases sitting between them. This CDR3 spans 15 amino acids. As DNA, the CDR3 is TGCGCCAGCAGCTATTTCTATGGCCCGGAAGAGACCCAGTACTTC. It codes for CASSYFYGPEETQYF.

V and J are TRBV29-1 and TRBJ2-3; no definite D call. CDR3 size: 12 residues. From germline, CDR1 is SQVTM and CDR2 ANQGSEA. Trimming removed 7 bases from V and 6 bases from J, with 14 bases in between. CDR3 region: CSAAPTQDTQYF. Written as DNA, the CDR3 is TGCAGCGCGGCCCCCACTCAGGATACGCAGTATTTT.

This clonotype has a single count. V and J are TRBV29-1 and TRBJ2-6; D is uncertain. V dropped 6 bases and J dropped 0 bases, with 3 bases sitting between them. The CDR3 has 12 amino acids. From germline, CDR1 is SQVTM and CDR2 ANQGSEA. DNA of the CDR3: TGCAGCGTGATCTCTGGGGCCAACGTCCTGACTTTC. It specifies CSVISGANVLTF.

The chain links TRBV6-2 or TRBV6-3 to TRBJ1-5; D unclear. The CDR3 is 13 residues long. CDR1 MNHEY and CDR2 SVGEGT come from the germline V gene. V lost 7 bases and J lost 2, with 9 bases in between. CDR3 residues: CASTPGGNQPQHF. CDR3 DNA sequence: TGTGCCAGCACCCCCGGGGGCAATCAGCCCCAGCATTTT.

This clonotype was counted between two and nine times. V usage is TRBV7-6 and J usage is TRBJ2-5; 10 bases fit TRBD1. Germline values: CDR1 SGHVS, CDR2 FNYEAQ. Losses at the gene ends were 4 bases for V and 0 bases for J; bases not matched to a gene: 5. This CDR3 is 16 amino acids long. The CDR3 is CASSSTGTGDQETQYF. DNA of the CDR3: TGTGCCAGCAGCTCAACCGGGACAGGGGACCAAGAGACCCAGTACTTC.

This clonotype came up a few times. The chain couples TRBV4-1 to TRBJ2-5, with D perhaps matching TRBD2 (5 bases). Germline lookup yields CDR1 MGHRA and CDR2 YSYEKL. Trimming took 1 base from V and 1 from J, leaving 10 bases between them. This CDR3 spans 15 amino acids. The CDR3 protein is CASSQGKRIQETQYF. The CDR3 DNA reads TGCGCCAGCAGCCAAGGGAAGCGGATCCAAGAGACCCAGTACTTC.

The rearrangement links TRBV19 to TRBJ2-1, with 7 nucleotides matching TRBD2. There are 15 residues in the CDR3. Trimming took 0 bases from V and 9 from J; bases not matched to a gene: 8. In germline, CDR1 is LNHDA, CDR2 SQIVND (reference sequence). CDR3 residues: CASSIEEGGPVEQFF. CDR3 bases: TGTGCCAGTAGTATAGAGGAGGGAGGGCCTGTTGAGCAGTTCTTC.

The rearrangement joins TRBV15 to TRBJ1-2, with TRBD1 matching 8 bases. Looked up from germline, CDR1 is LNHNV and CDR2 is YYDKDF (reference sequence). CDR3 length equals 15 residues. After removal of 1 base from V and 7 bases from J, the junction contained 8 bases not matched to a gene. The DNA of the CDR3 is TGTGCCACCAGCAGAGGGGGGCAGGGGGCGATTGGCTACACCTTC. It specifies CATSRGGQGAIGYTF. Supplemented by reference TRBV15 and TRBJ1-2, the full variable domain reads DAMVIQNPRYQVTQFGKPVTLSCSQTLNHNVMYWYQQKSSQAPKLLFHYYDKDFNNEADTPDNFQSRRPNTSFCFLDIRSPGLGDTAMYLCATSRGGQGAIGYTFGSGTRLTVV.

V gene TRBV12-3 or TRBV12-4 combines with J gene TRBJ1-6; D is possibly TRBD1 (5 bases). The CDR3 is 15 residues long. The V end was cut by 5 bases, the J end by 9 bases, with 17 bases between. This chain's CDR3 is CASSPESPGGSPLHF. In DNA, the CDR3 is TGTGCCAGCAGTCCGGAGTCCCCGGGGGGTTCACCCCTCCACTTT.

The chain is built from TRBV3-1 and TRBJ2-7, with D maybe TRBD2 (6 bases). Trimming took 0 bases from V and 3 from J, leaving 9 bases between them. Germline V gene lookup returns CDR1 LGHDT and CDR2 YNNKEL (reference sequence). The CDR3 is made up of 14 amino acids. The CDR3 sequence is CASSQDAGRYEQYF. CDR3 DNA: TGTGCCAGCAGCCAAGATGCGGGACGCTACGAGCAGTACTTC.

This chain connects TRBV3-1 to TRBJ2-2, with D hard to call. There are 15 residues in the CDR3. The germline V gene has CDR1 LGHDT and CDR2 YNNKEL (reference sequence). Trimming left V 4 bases short and J 4 bases short, with 13 bases between. The CDR3 here is CASSPSKRTTGELFF. In nucleotides, the CDR3 is TGTGCCAGCAGCCCGTCGAAGAGGACCACCGGGGAGCTGTTTTTT.